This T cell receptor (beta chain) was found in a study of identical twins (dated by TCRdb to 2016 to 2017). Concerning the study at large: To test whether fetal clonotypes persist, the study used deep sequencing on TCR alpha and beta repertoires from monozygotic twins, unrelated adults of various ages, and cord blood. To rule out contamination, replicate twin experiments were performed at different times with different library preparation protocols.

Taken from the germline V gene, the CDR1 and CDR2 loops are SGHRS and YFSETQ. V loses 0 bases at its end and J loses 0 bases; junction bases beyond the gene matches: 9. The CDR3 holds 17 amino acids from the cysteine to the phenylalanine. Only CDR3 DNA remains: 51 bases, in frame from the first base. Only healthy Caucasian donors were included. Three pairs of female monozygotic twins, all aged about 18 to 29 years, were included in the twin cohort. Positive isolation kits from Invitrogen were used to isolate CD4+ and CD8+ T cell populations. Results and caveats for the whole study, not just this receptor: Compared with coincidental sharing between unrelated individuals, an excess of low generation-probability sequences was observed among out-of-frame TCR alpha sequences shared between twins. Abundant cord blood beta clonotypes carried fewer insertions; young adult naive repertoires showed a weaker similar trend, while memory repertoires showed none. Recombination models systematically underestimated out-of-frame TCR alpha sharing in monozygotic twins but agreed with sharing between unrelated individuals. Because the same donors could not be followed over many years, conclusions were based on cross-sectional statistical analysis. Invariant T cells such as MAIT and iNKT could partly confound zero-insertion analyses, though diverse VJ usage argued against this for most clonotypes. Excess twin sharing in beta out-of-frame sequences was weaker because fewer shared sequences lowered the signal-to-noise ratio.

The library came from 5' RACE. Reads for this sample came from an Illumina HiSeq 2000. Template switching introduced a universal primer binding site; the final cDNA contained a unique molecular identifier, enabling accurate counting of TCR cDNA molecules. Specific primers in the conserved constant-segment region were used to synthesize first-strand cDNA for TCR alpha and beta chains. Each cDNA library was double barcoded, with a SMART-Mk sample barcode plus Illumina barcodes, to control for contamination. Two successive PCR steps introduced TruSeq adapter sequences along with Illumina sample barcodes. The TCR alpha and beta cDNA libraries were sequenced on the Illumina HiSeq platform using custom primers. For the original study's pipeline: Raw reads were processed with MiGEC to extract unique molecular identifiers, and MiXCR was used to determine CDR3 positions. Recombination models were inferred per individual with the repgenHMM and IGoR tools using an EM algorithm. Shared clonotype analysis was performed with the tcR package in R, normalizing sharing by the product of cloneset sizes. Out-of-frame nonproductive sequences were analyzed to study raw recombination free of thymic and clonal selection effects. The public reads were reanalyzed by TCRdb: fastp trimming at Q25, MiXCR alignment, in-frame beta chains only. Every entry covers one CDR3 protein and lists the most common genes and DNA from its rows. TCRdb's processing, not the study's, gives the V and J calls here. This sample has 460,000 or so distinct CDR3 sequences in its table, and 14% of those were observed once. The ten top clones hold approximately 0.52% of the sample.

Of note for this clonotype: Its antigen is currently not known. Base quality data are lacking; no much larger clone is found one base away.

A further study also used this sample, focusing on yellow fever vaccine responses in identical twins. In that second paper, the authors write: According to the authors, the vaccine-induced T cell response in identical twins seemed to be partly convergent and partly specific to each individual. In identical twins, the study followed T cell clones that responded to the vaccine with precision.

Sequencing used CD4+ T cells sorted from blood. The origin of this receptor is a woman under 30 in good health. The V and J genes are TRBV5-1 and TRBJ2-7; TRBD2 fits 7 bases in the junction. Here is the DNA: TGCGCCAGCAGCTTGGGTCTAGCGGCATCCAGCTCCTACGAGCAGTACTTC. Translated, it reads CASSLGLAASSSYEQYF.